Each of the 2 T cell receptor beta chains below was sequenced from the same sample in a study of OX40 agonist ivuxolimab in advanced cancers. TCRdb's table, derived via immunoSEQ multiplex PCR, lists solely in-frame clones and lacks some. The table has approximately 70,000 clones, about nine tenths seen once. The starting material was CD4+ or CD8+ T cells sorted from blood, obtained in a trial of the OX40 agonist ivuxolimab. The receptors originated from an adult with an advanced solid tumor such as melanoma, head and neck, liver or kidney cancer.

This clone turned up a few times. The chain couples TRBV2 to TRBJ1-1; perhaps TRBD1 as D (6 bases). Looked up from germline, CDR1 is SNHLY and CDR2 is FYNNEI. V lost 4 bases and J lost 1, with 10 bases in between. The CDR3 contains 14 residues. The CDR3 reads CASSVQGTNTEAFF. CDR3 nucleotide sequence: TGTGCCAGCAGTGTCCAGGGGACGAACACTGAAGCTTTCTTT.

The rearrangement uses TRBV10-3 and TRBJ2-5; possibly TRBD1 or TRBD2 for D (5 bases each). The CDR3 totals 17 residues. Trimming pared 5 bases from V and 4 bases from J, leaving 23 bases between. Germline assignment: CDR1 ENHRY and CDR2 SYGVKD. The CDR3 sequence: CAISSEIPRDHPETQYF. CDR3 DNA: TGTGCCATCAGTTCAGAGATACCACGGGACCACCCAGAGACCCAGTACTTC.